These 31 T cell receptor beta chains were sequenced from one sample in a study of glioma-infiltrating T cells. TCR alpha and beta CDR3 regions were amplified from RNA using iRepertoire nested multiplex PCR. TCRdb recomputed calls from the multiplex PCR reads with MiXCR, one row per CDR3 protein. The data contain fewer than 110,000 distinct CDR3 sequences, about 30% of them seen just once; the ten biggest clones take up less than 55%. Specimen: glioma tissue, nonneoplastic brain tissue, or PBMCs (not recorded which). All receptors derive from a human donor with low-grade glioma or glioblastoma, undergoing nonglioma brain surgery, or in good health (not recorded which).

This clonotype was observed many times. Compared with germline, one end of the junction differs, possibly owing to a read error. The chain has TRBV4-1 and TRBJ2-3; the D is unclear. CDR3 length: 14 amino acids. Germline values: CDR1 MGHRA, CDR2 YSYEKL. The CDR3 loop is CASSQDVSRDTQYF. CDR3 sequence (DNA): TGCGCCAGCAGCCAAGATGTGAGCAGAGATACGCAGTATTTT.

Remarks on this clonotype: A much larger clonotype is one base distant, so this may be a read error. The genes are TRBV28 and TRBJ2-6; D possibly matches TRBD1 or TRBD2 (5 bases each). The CDR3 contains 13 residues. Trimming cost V 10 bases and J 7 bases, with 14 bases left between them. Germline CDR1 reads MDHEN; CDR2 reads SYDVKM. The CDR3 bases are TGTGCCATCAAAATGGGGGACGCCAACGTCCTGACTTTC. Amino acid sequence: CAIKMGDANVLTF.

Only a few counts were recorded for this clonotype. This sequence joins TRBV18 and TRBJ1-2, with D tentatively TRBD1 (5 bases). The germline CDR1 and CDR2 sequences are KGHSH and LQKENI. There are 15 residues in the CDR3. V was trimmed by 1 base and J by 3 bases, leaving 12 bases between them. The CDR3 DNA follows: TGTGCCAGCTCACCACTGACAGACCCCCACTATGGCTACACCTTC. Protein: CASSPLTDPHYGYTF.

On this clonotype itself: This may stem from a read error, because a much larger clone lies one nucleotide away. The chain recombines TRBV7-2 with TRBJ1-1; weak D call: TRBD1 (5 bases). Germline CDR1 is SGHTA and CDR2 is FQGNSA. Trimming shortened V by 5 bases and J by 2 bases, and 9 bases separated the two germline ends. The CDR3 sequence is 13 residues long. The CDR3 coding sequence is TGTGCCAGCAGCGAGCAGGGTAACACTGAAGCTTTCTTT. Protein product: CASSEQGNTEAFF.

The chain has TRBV11-1 and TRBJ1-2; 10 bases map to TRBD1. This CDR3 comprises 15 residues. Trimming removed 3 bases from V and 2 bases from J; junction bases left unmatched: 3. Germline CDR1 is SGHAT and CDR2 is FQDESV (reference sequence). The CDR3 is CASSFPGQGNYGYTF. For the CDR3, the DNA is TGTGCCAGCAGCTTTCCGGGACAGGGGAACTATGGCTACACCTTC.

Concerning this clonotype: This may be a read error: a much more frequent sequence differs by one nucleotide. This sequence joins TRBV7-3 and TRBJ1-6; D ambiguous. The germline V gene encodes CDR1 SGHTA and CDR2 FQGTGA. The CDR3 length is 16 residues. The CDR3 sequence: CASSFAHSSYSSPLHF. In nucleotides, the CDR3 is TGTGCCAGCAGCTTTGCCCATAGCTCCTATAGTTCACCCCTCCACTTT.

At least ten counts were recorded for this clonotype. The chain links TRBV18 to TRBJ2-3, with no clear D. There are 14 residues in the CDR3. V dropped 2 bases and J dropped 4 bases, with 10 bases sitting between them. CDR1 and CDR2 from the germline V gene are KGHSH and LQKENI. This CDR3 is CASSPARRPDTQYF. As DNA, the CDR3 is TGTGCCAGCTCACCAGCCAGACGCCCAGATACGCAGTATTTT.

This clonotype was detected a few times. This chain joins TRBV4-3 and TRBJ1-3, with TRBD1 as a possible D gene (5 bases). V dropped 2 bases and J dropped 1 base, with 6 bases sitting between them. There are 14 residues in the CDR3. Germline-derived CDR1 and CDR2 are LGHNA and YSLEER. CDR3 nucleotide sequence: TGCGCCAGCAGCCAACGGGGGTCTGGAAACACCATATATTTT. Translating it yields CASSQRGSGNTIYF.

This clonotype was picked up many times. This chain links TRBV29-1 with TRBJ2-7, with D perhaps matching TRBD1 or TRBD2 (5 bases each). The germline CDR1 and CDR2 sequences are SQVTM and ANQGSEA. V was shortened by 0 bases and J by 4 bases, with 13 bases between the two germline ends. CDR3 length equals 14 residues. This chain's CDR3 is CSVEDSGRLYEQYF. CDR3 coding DNA: TGCAGCGTTGAAGACTCGGGACGGCTGTACGAGCAGTACTTC.

Worth noting for this clonotype: This may be a read error, as it is one base from a much larger clone. V gene TRBV7-2 combines with J gene TRBJ1-6; D is unclear. This CDR3 spans 15 amino acids. The V gene's germline CDR1 is SGHTA and CDR2 FQGNSA. V was trimmed by 5 bases and J by 0 bases, leaving 8 bases between them. The CDR3, as DNA: TGTGCCAGCAGCACACAGAGCTCCTATAATTCACCCCTCCACTTT. Translating gives CASSTQSSYNSPLHF.

In regard to this clonotype: This may arise from a read error, as a much more abundant clone is one base away. This sequence joins TRBV6-6 and TRBJ1-3; 7 bases are a match to TRBD1. Trimming at V came to 7 bases and at J to 0 bases, leaving 12 bases not matched to a gene. Germline V gives CDR1 MNHNY, CDR2 SVGAGI (reference sequence). The CDR3 has 17 amino acids. The CDR3 sequence is CASTNSRTGISGNTIYF. CDR3 coding DNA: TGTGCCAGCACCAATTCTCGGACAGGCATCTCTGGAAACACCATATATTTT.

This clonotype has ten or more counts. The rearrangement uses TRBV25-1 and TRBJ1-3; D is ambiguous. Per the germline V gene, CDR1 is MGHDK and CDR2 is SYGVNS. This CDR3 comprises 16 residues. With 4 bases removed from V and 0 bases from J, the gap between germline ends came to 13 bases. The chain's CDR3 is CASSVNAELSGNTIYF. As DNA, the CDR3 is TGTGCCAGCAGTGTTAACGCCGAGCTCTCTGGAAACACCATATATTTT.

This clonotype has at least ten counts. The chain employs TRBV2 and TRBJ1-5; possibly TRBD1 for D (6 bases). V was clipped by 4 bases and J by 3 bases, with 7 bases between them. This CDR3 is built from 13 residues. The germline CDR1 and CDR2 sequences are SNHLY and FYNNEI. The CDR3 loop is CASSGDINQPQHF. CDR3 coding DNA: TGTGCCAGCAGTGGGGACATCAATCAGCCCCAGCATTTT.

The sample holds a few counts of this clonotype. This chain joins TRBV5-1 and TRBJ2-5; D not certain. This CDR3 region has 13 residues. Germline CDR1 and CDR2: SGHRS and YFSETQ. V lost 3 bases, J lost 0 bases, and 6 bases lay in between. This CDR3 reads CASSSLYQETQYF. The DNA of the CDR3 is TGCGCCAGCAGCTCTCTGTACCAAGAGACCCAGTACTTC.

Points on this clonotype: A much larger clone sits a single nucleotide away, making a read error possible. V usage is TRBV7-6 and J usage is TRBJ1-4; D is uncertain. CDR3 length: 13 amino acids. The germline CDR1 and CDR2 sequences are SGHVS and FNYEAQ. The CDR3 region has the DNA TGTGCTAGCAGCCCCACTGTCAGTGAAAAACTGTTTTTT. Its protein is CASSPTVSEKLFF.

This clonotype appeared once. The J gene is TRBJ2-1, the V gene TRBV6-2 or TRBV6-3, with TRBD1 matching 7 bases. After removal of 6 bases from V and 8 bases from J, the junction contained 13 bases not matched to a gene. CDR1 and CDR2 (germline): MNHEY, SVGEGT. The CDR3 contains 15 residues. The CDR3 nucleotides read TGTGCCAGCAGGGAAAACAGGGGTCCCTCCTATGAGCAGTTCTTC. Its protein product is CASRENRGPSYEQFF.

This clonotype occurred a few times. V usage is TRBV4-1 and J usage is TRBJ1-4, with D possibly being TRBD1 (5 bases). The ends were cut back, 2 bases at V and 0 bases at J, with 13 bases in the middle. The CDR3 covers 17 residues. Germline V gene lookup returns CDR1 MGHRA and CDR2 YSYEKL. The CDR3 loop is CASSQNRLGATNEKLFF. DNA of the CDR3: TGCGCCAGCAGCCAAAACAGGCTTGGTGCAACTAATGAAAAACTGTTTTTT.

This clonotype was observed many times. An end of the junction does not agree with germline; a read error may underlie this. The chain combines TRBV6-2 or TRBV6-3 with TRBJ2-1, with D possibly TRBD1 on 6 matching bases. The CDR3 is 12 amino acids. CDR1 is MNHEY and CDR2 is SVGEGT in the germline V gene. CDR3 coding DNA: TGTGCCAGCAGTTATTTGGAACAGGGCAGGACCTTC. Protein product: CASSYLEQGRTF.

The V and J genes are TRBV14 and TRBJ2-3; D perhaps matches TRBD2 (6 bases). Deletions cut 8 bases from V and 7 bases from J, with 13 bases between. CDR3 length: 12 amino acids. CDR1 and CDR2 (germline): SGHDN, FVKESK. The CDR3 loop reads CASGPGLNTQYF. The CDR3 bases are TGTGCCAGCGGCCCGGGACTTAATACGCAGTATTTT.

Note on this clonotype: Given a much more abundant clone one base away, this may be a read error. The CDR3 sequence is CAGRRRNSNQPQHF. The CDR3 DNA is TGTGCCGGCAGACGAAGGAATAGCAATCAGCCCCAGCATTTT. V gene TRBV12-3 or TRBV12-4 combines with J gene TRBJ1-5; D is unresolved. The CDR3 is 14 amino acids.

This clonotype appeared a few times. J is TRBJ2-5 and V is TRBV7-9; D is uncertain. V lost 1 base to trimming and J lost 0 bases, with 9 bases between them. The CDR3 totals 15 residues. Germline CDR1 reads SEHNR; CDR2 reads FQNEAQ (reference sequence). CDR3 in DNA: TGTGCCAGCAGCTTAGAGCCGGCTAACCAAGAGACCCAGTACTTC. Translated, it gives CASSLEPANQETQYF.

This clonotype was observed a handful of times. A read error may be the cause here, since a much bigger clone is one base away. This chain uses TRBV3-1 with TRBJ2-3; no clear D. From germline, CDR1 is LGHDT and CDR2 YNNKEL (reference sequence). This CDR3 region has 14 residues. For the CDR3, the DNA is TGTGCCAGCACCCAAGCGACCAACACAGATACGCAGTATTTT. Translation: CASTQATNTDTQYF.

This clonotype was detected many times. The chain couples TRBV6-2 or TRBV6-3 to TRBJ2-5, with a possible D match to TRBD2 (6 bases). CDR3 size: 15 residues. Trimming pared 2 bases from V and 0 bases from J, leaving 10 bases between. Germline CDR1 and CDR2: MNHEY and SVGEGT. Here the CDR3 reads CASSYAAGNQETQYF. The CDR3 DNA follows: TGTGCCAGCAGTTACGCGGCGGGGAACCAAGAGACCCAGTACTTC.

This clonotype has ten or more counts. The chain joins TRBV2 to TRBJ1-2; D might be TRBD1 (6 bases). The V end lost 6 bases, the J end lost 4 bases, and 9 bases lay between the germline ends. This CDR3 region has 12 residues. Germline V lookup: CDR1 SNHLY, CDR2 FYNNEI. CDR3 sequence reads: CASSGGSYGYTF. DNA for the CDR3: TGTGCCAGCAGCGGGGGCAGCTATGGCTACACCTTC.

A remark on this clonotype: Given a much more abundant clone one base away, this may be a read error. The chain links TRBV28 to TRBJ2-4; the match to TRBD1 covers 8 bases. V was pared by 5 bases and J by 0 bases, with 15 bases of the junction left unmatched. The germline V gene has CDR1 MDHEN and CDR2 SYDVKM. The CDR3 extends over 19 amino acids. DNA of the CDR3: TGTGCCAGCAGTCCAGGGGGCAGGGCCCTATCATTAGCCAAAAACATTCAGTACTTC. Its translation is CASSPGGRALSLAKNIQYF.

About this clonotype itself: Being one base from a much bigger clone, this may be a read error. The CDR3 DNA is TGCAGTGCCAGCCCAGACGGGGGGGAAGGGACCCAGTACTTC. Protein: CSASPDGGEGTQYF. V is TRBV20-1 and J is TRBJ2-5, with TRBD2 identical over 8 bases. The germline gives CDR1 DFQATT, CDR2 SNEGSKA (reference sequence). This CDR3 has 14 residues. After removal of 6 bases from V and 7 bases from J, the junction contained 13 bases not matched to a gene.

Notes on this clonotype: This may come from a read error, since a much larger clone is one base off. Here the CDR3 reads CASAGASGNEQFF. CDR3 nucleotides: TGTGCCAGCGCGGGGGCTAGCGGGAATGAGCAGTTCTTC. V gene TRBV5-5 combines with J gene TRBJ2-1; 8 bases are shared with TRBD2. With 7 bases clipped from V and 7 bases from J, the junction kept 7 bases outside the gene matches. Germline CDR1 and CDR2: SGHKS and YYEKEE (reference sequence). The CDR3 is 13 residues long. Drawing the rest from reference TRBV5-5 and TRBJ2-1, the complete variable domain is DAGVTQSPTHLIKTRGQQVTLRCSPISGHKSVSWYQQVLGQGPQFIFQYYEKEERGRGNFPDRFSARQFPNYSSELNVNALLLGDSALYLCASAGASGNEQFFGPGTRLTVL.

Of note for this clonotype: A read error may explain this, as a much larger clone is one base away. V and J are TRBV7-9 and TRBJ1-1; possible D gene TRBD1, 5 bases. The germline gives CDR1 SEHNR, CDR2 FQNEAQ (reference sequence). CDR3 length: 11 residues. This CDR3 is CATSPGTEVFF. CDR3 sequence (DNA): TGTGCCACTTCACCGGGGACTGAAGTTTTCTTT.

This clonotype was detected many times. The rearrangement joins TRBV7-2 to TRBJ1-2; D is unresolved. CDR3 length equals 14 residues. The V gene lost 1 base and the J gene lost 10 bases, with 16 bases spanning the gap. The germline V gene encodes CDR1 SGHTA and CDR2 FQGNSA. CDR3 in amino acids: CASSLGLRSNDYTF. The CDR3 DNA sequence: TGTGCCAGCAGCTTAGGTCTCAGGTCAAACGACTACACCTTC.

This clonotype was observed a few times. It may be a read error: a sequence one base away is much more abundant. The chain carries TRBV7-2 and TRBJ2-3, with D perhaps TRBD2 (6 bases). Germline lookup yields CDR1 SGHTA and CDR2 FQGNSA. This CDR3 region has 15 residues. The V gene lost 5 bases and the J gene lost 4 bases, with 16 bases spanning the gap. The CDR3 is CASSPSRWGADTQYF. For the CDR3, the DNA is TGTGCCAGCAGCCCAAGCCGGTGGGGGGCAGATACGCAGTATTTT.

In its sample, this clonotype was seen many times. This sequence joins TRBV20-1 and TRBJ1-5, with a possible D match to TRBD1 (5 bases). CDR1 and CDR2 from the germline V gene are DFQATT and SNEGSKA (reference sequence). Trimming took 0 bases from V and 3 from J, leaving 15 bases between them. The CDR3 extends over 16 amino acids. CDR3 amino acids: CSARDAAGALNQPQHF. The CDR3 DNA is TGCAGTGCTAGAGATGCCGCCGGGGCCCTCAATCAGCCCCAGCATTTT.